This TCR beta chain was identified in a study of regulatory T cells in long-lasting Graves disease. Arm-PCR of CDR3 regions with iRepertoire HTBI primers generated TCR beta libraries. Each CDR3 protein is one row after TCRdb ran MiXCR on the multiplex PCR reads. This table holds approximately 300,000 distinct CDR3 sequences, about 18% found once. V lost 7 bases and J lost 6; bases outside the gene matches: 12. CDR3 length equals 15 residues. Germline V gene lookup returns CDR1 SNHLY and CDR2 FYNNEI. This clonotype was observed many times. Regarding time point: newly diagnosed GD, antithyroid drugs for less than 3 months. PBMC-extracted RNA yielded the TCR library.

The genes are TRBV2 and TRBJ2-1, with TRBD2 identical over 7 bases. The sequence was obtained from a female donor with Graves disease. The sample here was peripheral blood mononuclear cells (PBMCs), taken at new diagnosis, from a patient treated with antithyroid drugs. The CDR3 protein is CASTSSPPSGNEQFF. In nucleotides, the CDR3 is TGTGCCAGCACCTCTAGCCCACCTAGCGGCAATGAGCAGTTCTTC.